The 5 T cell receptor beta chains below come from one sample, sequenced in a study of blood T cell repertoires in COVID-19. TCRdb keeps only in-frame clones here, not all; method: immunoSEQ multiplex PCR. This sample has about 90,000 clones, with 80% to 90% found just once. Sequenced material: peripheral blood. The source is a man between 50 and 59 years old with COVID-19, enrolled during active disease.

This chain connects TRBV30 to TRBJ1-4; D is possibly TRBD1 (5 bases). Trimming took 2 bases from V and 8 from J, leaving 12 bases between them. Germline assignment: CDR1 GTSNPN and CDR2 SVGIG (reference sequence). The CDR3 consists of 13 residues. The CDR3 region is CAWSPGRGEKLFF. The DNA of the CDR3 is TGTGCCTGGAGTCCAGGGCGAGGAGAAAAACTGTTTTTT. The whole variable domain, filled in from reference TRBV30 and TRBJ1-4, reads SQTIHQWPATLVQPVGSPLSLECTVEGTSNPNLYWYRQAAGRGLQLLFYSVGIGQISSEVPQNLSASRPQDRQFILSSKKLLLSDSGFYLCAWSPGRGEKLFFGSGTQLSVL.

Only one count was recorded for this clone. The V and J genes are TRBV9 and TRBJ2-3; the D gene is possibly TRBD1 (5 bases). CDR3 length equals 12 residues. Germline V lookup: CDR1 SGDLS, CDR2 YYNGEE. The V end lost 4 bases, the J end lost 9 bases, and 12 bases lay between the germline ends. The CDR3 nucleotides are TGTGCCAGCAGCTCTCCCCCAGGGACGCAGTATTTT. It is translated as CASSSPPGTQYF.

The chain combines TRBV18 with TRBJ1-1; unclear D gene. The CDR3 extends over 15 amino acids. Per the germline V gene, CDR1 is KGHSH and CDR2 is LQKENI. V shed 2 bases and J shed 1 base, with 11 bases lying between them. Written as DNA, the CDR3 is TGTGCCAGCTCACCAGTACAAGTATCGAACACTGAAGCTTTCTTT. Its protein is CASSPVQVSNTEAFF.

The chain employs TRBV19 and TRBJ2-2, with 11 bases lining up with TRBD2. The junction had 11 bases not matched to a gene; V was cut back by 7 bases and J by 4 bases. Looked up from germline, CDR1 is LNHDA and CDR2 is SQIVND (reference sequence). This CDR3 comprises 17 residues. The CDR3 loop reads CASTGLAGSTSTGELFF. As DNA, the CDR3 is TGTGCCAGTACAGGACTAGCGGGTTCTACTTCCACCGGGGAGCTGTTTTTT.

This clone was picked up one time. This chain joins TRBV10-3 and TRBJ1-2, with D perhaps matching TRBD1 (6 bases). Germline V gene data show CDR1 as ENHRY and CDR2 as SYGVKD. V was pared by 4 bases and J by 7 bases, with 10 bases between. There are 12 residues in the CDR3. CDR3: CAISAGTLGYTF. As DNA, the CDR3 is TGTGCCATCAGTGCTGGGACACTTGGCTACACCTTC.